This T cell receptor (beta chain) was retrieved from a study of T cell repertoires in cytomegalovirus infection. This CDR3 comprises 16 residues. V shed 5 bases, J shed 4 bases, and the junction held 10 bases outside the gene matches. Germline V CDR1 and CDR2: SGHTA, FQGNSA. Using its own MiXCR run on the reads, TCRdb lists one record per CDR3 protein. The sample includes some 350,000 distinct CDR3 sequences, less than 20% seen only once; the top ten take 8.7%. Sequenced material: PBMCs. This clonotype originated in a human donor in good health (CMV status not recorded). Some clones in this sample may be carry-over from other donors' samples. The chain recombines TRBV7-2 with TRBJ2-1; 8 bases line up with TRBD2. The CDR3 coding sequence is TGTGCCAGCAGCCCCTCCGGGACTAGATCATACAATGAGCAGTTCTTC. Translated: CASSPSGTRSYNEQFF. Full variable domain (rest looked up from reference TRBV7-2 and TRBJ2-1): GAGVSQSPSNKVTEKGKDVELRCDPISGHTALYWYRQSLGQGLEFLIYFQGNSAPDKSGLPSDRFSAERTGGSVSTLTIQRTQQEDSAVYLCASSPSGTRSYNEQFFGPGTRLTVL.